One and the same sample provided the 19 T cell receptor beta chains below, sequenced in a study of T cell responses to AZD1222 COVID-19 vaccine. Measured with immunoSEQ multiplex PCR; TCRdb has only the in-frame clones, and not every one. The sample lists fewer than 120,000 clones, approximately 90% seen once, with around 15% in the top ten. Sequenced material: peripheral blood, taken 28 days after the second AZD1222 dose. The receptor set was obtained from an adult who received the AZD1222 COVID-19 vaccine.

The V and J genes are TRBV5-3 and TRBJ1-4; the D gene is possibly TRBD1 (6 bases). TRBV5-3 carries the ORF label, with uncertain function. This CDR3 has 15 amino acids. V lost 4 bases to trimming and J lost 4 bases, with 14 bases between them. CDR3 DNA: TGTGCCAGAAGCCCCCCAGGGGCAATTAATGAAAAACTGTTTTTT. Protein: CARSPPGAINEKLFF.

The CDR3 loop reads CASSLEAGSYEQYF. The CDR3 nucleotides read TGTGCCAGCAGCTTAGAGGCAGGATCCTACGAGCAGTACTTC. The rearrangement uses TRBV11-3 and TRBJ2-7; D unclear. The V end lost 0 bases, the J end lost 1 base, and 7 bases lay between the germline ends. The length of the CDR3 is 14 residues. CDR1 is SGHNT, CDR2 YENEEA, per germline.

The DNA of the CDR3 is TGCGCCAGCAGCCACTCTCTACCTGGGACGCCAGGTAGTTCACCCCTCCACTTT. Translation gives CASSHSLPGTPGSSPLHF. This rearrangement joins TRBV4-1 to TRBJ1-6; tentative D call: TRBD1 (5 bases). V was shortened by 3 bases and J by 9 bases, with 24 bases between the two germline ends. The CDR3 covers 18 residues. Germline V lookup: CDR1 MGHRA, CDR2 YSYEKL.

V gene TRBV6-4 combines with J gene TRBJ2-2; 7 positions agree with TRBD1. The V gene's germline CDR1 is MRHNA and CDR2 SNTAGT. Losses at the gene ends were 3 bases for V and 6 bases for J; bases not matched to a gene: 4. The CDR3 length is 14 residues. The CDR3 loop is CASSEKGASGELFF. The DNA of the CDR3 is TGTGCCAGCAGTGAAAAGGGGGCGTCCGGGGAGCTGTTTTTT.

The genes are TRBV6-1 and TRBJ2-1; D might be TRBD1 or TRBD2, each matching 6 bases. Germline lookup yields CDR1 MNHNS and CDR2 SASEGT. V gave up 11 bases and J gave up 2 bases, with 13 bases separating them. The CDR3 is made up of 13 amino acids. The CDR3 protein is CAGGPGAYNEQFF. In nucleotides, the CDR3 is TGTGCCGGGGGGCCTGGGGCCTACAATGAGCAGTTCTTC.

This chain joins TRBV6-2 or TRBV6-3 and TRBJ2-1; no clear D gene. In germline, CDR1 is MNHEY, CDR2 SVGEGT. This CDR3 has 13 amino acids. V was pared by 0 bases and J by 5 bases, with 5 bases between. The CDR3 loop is CASSYSANNEQFF. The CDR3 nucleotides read TGTGCCAGCAGTTACTCGGCGAACAATGAGCAGTTCTTC.

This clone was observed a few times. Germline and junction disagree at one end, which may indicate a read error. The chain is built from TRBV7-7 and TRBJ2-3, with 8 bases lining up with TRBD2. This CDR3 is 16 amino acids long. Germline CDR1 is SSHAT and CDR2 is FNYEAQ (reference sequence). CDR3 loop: CASSSVLGGATDTQYF. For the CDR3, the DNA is TGTGCTAGCAGCTCGGTCCTCGGGGGGGCCACAGATACGCAGTATTTT. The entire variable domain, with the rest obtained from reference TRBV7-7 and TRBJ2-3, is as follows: GAGVSQSPRYKVTKRGQDVTLRCDPISSHATLYWYQQALGQGPEFLTYFNYEAQPDKSGLPSDRFSAERPEGSISTLTIQRTEQRDSAMYRCASSSVLGGATDTQYFGPGTRLTVL.

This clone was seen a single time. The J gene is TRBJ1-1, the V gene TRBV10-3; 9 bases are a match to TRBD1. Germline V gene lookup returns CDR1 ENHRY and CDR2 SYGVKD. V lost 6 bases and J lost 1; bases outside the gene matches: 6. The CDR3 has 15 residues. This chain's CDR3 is CAIRRDRATNTEAFF. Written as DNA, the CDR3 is TGTGCCATCAGGAGGGACAGGGCGACGAACACTGAAGCTTTCTTT.

The CDR3 reads CASKVGQSTDTQYF. DNA for the CDR3: TGTGCCAGCAAAGTGGGACAGAGCACAGATACGCAGTATTTT. The chain couples TRBV6-5 to TRBJ2-3; 7 positions match TRBD1. V lost 7 bases and J lost 0; bases outside the gene matches: 4. CDR1 is MNHEY and CDR2 is SVGAGI in the germline V gene. The CDR3 has 14 residues.

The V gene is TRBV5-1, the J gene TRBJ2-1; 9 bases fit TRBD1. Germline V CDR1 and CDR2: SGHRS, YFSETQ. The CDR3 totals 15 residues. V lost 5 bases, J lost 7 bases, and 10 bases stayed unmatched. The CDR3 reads CASRGRTGEGNEQFF. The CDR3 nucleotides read TGCGCCAGCAGAGGAAGGACAGGGGAAGGGAATGAGCAGTTCTTC.

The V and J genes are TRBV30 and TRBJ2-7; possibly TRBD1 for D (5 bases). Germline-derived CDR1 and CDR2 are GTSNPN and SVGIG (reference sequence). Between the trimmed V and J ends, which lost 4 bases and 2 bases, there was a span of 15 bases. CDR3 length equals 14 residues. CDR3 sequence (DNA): TGTGCCTGGACAAGACAGCCGGACACCTACGAGCAGTACTTC. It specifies CAWTRQPDTYEQYF.

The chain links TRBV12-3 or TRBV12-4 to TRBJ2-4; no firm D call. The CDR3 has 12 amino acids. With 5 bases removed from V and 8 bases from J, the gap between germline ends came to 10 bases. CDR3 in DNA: TGTGCCAGCAGTCCCCGAACGGACATTCAGTACTTC. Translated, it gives CASSPRTDIQYF.

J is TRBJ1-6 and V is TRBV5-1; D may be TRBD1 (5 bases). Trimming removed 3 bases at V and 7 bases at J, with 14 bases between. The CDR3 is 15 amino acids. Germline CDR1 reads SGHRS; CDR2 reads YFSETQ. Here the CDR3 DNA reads TGCGCCAGCAGCTCAAATGCCGACAGCAATTCACCCCTCCACTTT. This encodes CASSSNADSNSPLHF.

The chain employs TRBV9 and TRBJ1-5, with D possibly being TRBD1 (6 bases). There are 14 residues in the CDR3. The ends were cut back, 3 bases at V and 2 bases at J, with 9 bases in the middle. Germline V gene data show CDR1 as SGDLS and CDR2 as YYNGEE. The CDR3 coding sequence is TGTGCCAGCAGCGAGGGGGGCCGCAATCAGCCCCAGCATTTT. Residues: CASSEGGRNQPQHF.

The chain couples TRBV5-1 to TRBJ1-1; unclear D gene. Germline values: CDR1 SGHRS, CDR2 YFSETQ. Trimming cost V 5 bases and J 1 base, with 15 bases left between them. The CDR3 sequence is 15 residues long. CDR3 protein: CASRRLERGNTEAFF. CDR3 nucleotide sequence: TGCGCCAGCAGGCGACTCGAGCGGGGGAACACTGAAGCTTTCTTT. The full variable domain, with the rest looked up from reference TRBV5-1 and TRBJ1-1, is KAGVTQTPRYLIKTRGQQVTLSCSPISGHRSVSWYQQTPGQGLQFLFEYFSETQRNKGNFPGRFSGRQFSNSRSEMNVSTLELGDSALYLCASRRLERGNTEAFFGQGTRLTVV.

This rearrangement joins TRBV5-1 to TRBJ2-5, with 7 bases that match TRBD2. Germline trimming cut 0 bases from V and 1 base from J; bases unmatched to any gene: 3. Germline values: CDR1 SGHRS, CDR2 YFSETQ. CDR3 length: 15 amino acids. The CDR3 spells CASSLAGRTQETQYF. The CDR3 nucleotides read TGCGCCAGCAGCTTGGCCGGGAGGACCCAAGAGACCCAGTACTTC.

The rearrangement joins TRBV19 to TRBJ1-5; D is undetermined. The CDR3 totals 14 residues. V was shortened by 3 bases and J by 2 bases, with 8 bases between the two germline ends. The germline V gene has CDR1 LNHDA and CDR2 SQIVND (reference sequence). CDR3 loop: CASSIRIGNQPQHF. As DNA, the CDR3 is TGTGCCAGTAGTATCAGGATAGGCAATCAGCCCCAGCATTTT.

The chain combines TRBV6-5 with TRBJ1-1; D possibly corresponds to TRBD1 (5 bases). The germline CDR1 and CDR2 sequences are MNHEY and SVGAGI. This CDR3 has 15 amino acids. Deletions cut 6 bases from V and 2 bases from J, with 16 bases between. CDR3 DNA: TGTGCCAGCAGACCCAGGGACCTTTTCAACACTGAAGCTTTCTTT. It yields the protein CASRPRDLFNTEAFF.

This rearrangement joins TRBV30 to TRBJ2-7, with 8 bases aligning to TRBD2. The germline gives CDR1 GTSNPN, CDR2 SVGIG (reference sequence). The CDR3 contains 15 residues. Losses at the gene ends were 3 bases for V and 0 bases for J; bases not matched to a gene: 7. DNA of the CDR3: TGTGCCTGGAGAACAACTAGCGGATTCTCCTACGAGCAGTACTTC. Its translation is CAWRTTSGFSYEQYF.